Here is one T cell receptor beta chain with its context. Its antigen remains unidentified. The data originate from a study of T cell responses to AZD1222 COVID-19 vaccine. The CDR3 spans 14 residues. The junction had 7 bases not matched to a gene; V was cut back by 6 bases and J by 8 bases. Germline V gives CDR1 SGHRS, CDR2 YFSETQ. Findings and limits, study-wide: The repertoires were collected only after the peak T cell response.

TCRdb keeps only in-frame clones here, not all; method: immunoSEQ multiplex PCR. The table lists over 120,000 clones, around nine tenths of them singletons. The starting material was peripheral blood, obtained on day 0 of AZD1222 vaccination. This sequence originates from an adult in good health. This chain uses TRBV5-1 with TRBJ2-1; 11 bases align to TRBD1. CDR3 nucleotides: TGCGCCAGCAAGGGGACAGGGGGGTCCTATGAGCAGTTCTTC. Amino acid sequence: CASKGTGGSYEQFF.